This TCR beta chain was recorded in a study of cytomegalovirus exposure and HLA in healthy donors. Study results and caveats: The only immune exposure information that was available was CMV serostatus. Earlier analysis looked at TCR beta V segments, and most were productive about 90% or about 30% of the time. For most TCR sequences rarity was the rule, although some public TCRs occurred in many donors.

PCR primers comprised 60 Vbeta and 13 Jbeta primers. Produced via immunoSEQ multiplex PCR; TCRdb's table is partial and in-frame only. This sample yields around 65,000 clones, of which around 80% are seen a single time; approximately 7% belongs to the top ten. This CDR3 is 16 amino acids long. Germline assignment: CDR1 SGHNT and CDR2 YENEEA. Losses at the gene ends were 3 bases for V and 5 bases for J; bases not matched to a gene: 8. As concerns this clone: Its antigen remains unidentified.

The sequence was collected from a woman aged 25 to 39 in good health and CMV-seropositive. The chain carries TRBV11-3 and TRBJ2-1; 9 positions agree with TRBD2. The specimen was PBMCs. CDR3 DNA sequence: TGTGCCAGCAGCTTTGGTGCGGGAGGGCCGGACAATGAGCAGTTCTTC. Encoded protein: CASSFGAGGPDNEQFF.